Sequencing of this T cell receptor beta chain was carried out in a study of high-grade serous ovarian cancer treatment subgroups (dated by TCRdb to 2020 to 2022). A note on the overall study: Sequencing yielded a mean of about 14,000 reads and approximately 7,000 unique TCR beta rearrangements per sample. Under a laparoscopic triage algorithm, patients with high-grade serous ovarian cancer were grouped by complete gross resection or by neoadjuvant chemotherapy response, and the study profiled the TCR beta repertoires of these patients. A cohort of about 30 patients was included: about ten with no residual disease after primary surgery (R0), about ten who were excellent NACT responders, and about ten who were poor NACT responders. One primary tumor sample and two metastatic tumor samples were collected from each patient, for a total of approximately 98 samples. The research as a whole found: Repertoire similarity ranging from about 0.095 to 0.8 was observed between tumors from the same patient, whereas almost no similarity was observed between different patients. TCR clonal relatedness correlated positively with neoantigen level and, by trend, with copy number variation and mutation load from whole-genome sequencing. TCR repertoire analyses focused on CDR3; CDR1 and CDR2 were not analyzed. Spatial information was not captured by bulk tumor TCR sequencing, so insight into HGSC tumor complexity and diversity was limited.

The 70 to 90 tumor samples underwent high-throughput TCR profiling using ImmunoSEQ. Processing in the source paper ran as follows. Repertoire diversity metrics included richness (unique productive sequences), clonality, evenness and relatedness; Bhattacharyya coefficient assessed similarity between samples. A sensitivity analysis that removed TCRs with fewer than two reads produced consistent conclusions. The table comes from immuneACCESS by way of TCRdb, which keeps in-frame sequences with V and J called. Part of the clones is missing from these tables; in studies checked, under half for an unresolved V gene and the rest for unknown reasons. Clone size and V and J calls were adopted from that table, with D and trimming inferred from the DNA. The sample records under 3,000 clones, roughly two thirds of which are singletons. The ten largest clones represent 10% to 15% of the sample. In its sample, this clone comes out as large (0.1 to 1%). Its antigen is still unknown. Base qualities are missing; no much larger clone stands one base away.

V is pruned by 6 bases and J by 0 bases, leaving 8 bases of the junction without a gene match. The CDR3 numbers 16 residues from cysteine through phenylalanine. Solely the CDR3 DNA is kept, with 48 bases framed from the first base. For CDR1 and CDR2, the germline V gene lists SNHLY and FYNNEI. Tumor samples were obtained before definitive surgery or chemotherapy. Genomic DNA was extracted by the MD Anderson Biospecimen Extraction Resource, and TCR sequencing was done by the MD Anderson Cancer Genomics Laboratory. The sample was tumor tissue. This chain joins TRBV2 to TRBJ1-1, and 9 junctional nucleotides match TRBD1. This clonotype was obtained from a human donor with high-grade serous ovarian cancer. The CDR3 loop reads CASSSGTGFLNTEAFF. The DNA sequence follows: TGTGCCAGCAGCTCCGGGACAGGGTTTTTGAACACTGAAGCTTTCTTT.